Listed here is a single T cell receptor (beta chain). Measured with immunoSEQ multiplex PCR; TCRdb has only the in-frame clones, and not every one. The sample holds about 410,000 clones; roughly 90% are singletons and the top ten take around 1.9%. The data are from a study of Ad26.COV2.S vaccination and SARS-CoV-2 variants. In the study overall: Among those in the COV1001 Ad26.COV2.S trial arm was the donor.

The CDR3 totals 14 residues. Between the trimmed V and J ends, which lost 8 bases and 3 bases, there was a span of 17 bases. The germline CDR1 and CDR2 sequences are MNHEY and SMNVEV (reference sequence). Treatment indicated: about 20 received Ad26.COV2.S at low or high dose, single or two shots; 5 received placebo; per-sample allocation not given. Sample collection was performed on day 63 after the first vaccine or placebo injection. The sequenced sample was peripheral blood, obtained in a trial of Ad26.COV2.S vaccine versus placebo. This chain links TRBV27 with TRBJ2-7; D is perhaps TRBD2 (6 bases). This receptor was taken from a person aged 18-60 years who received the Ad26.COV2.S COVID-19 vaccine or a placebo. CDR3 protein: CASARAGFSYEQYF. CDR3 nucleotides: TGTGCCAGCGCCCGGGCGGGATTTAGCTACGAGCAGTACTTC.